This is a list of T cell receptor beta chains from one sample in a study of long-term antiretroviral therapy in people with HIV. Sequenced by immunoSEQ multiplex PCR; TCRdb stores in-frame clones only, minus some. The sample lists 20,000 to 30,000 clones; approximately 86% were seen once. Specimen: unsorted PBMCs, collected 1.8 years before starting antiretroviral therapy. The receptors were sampled from a man between 50 and 59 years old with HIV. The CDR3 runs from the conserved cysteine through the conserved F or W. A D gene is named only where the DNA matches it firmly. The size of a clone is reported for some rows only, either as once, few or many, or as a class for expanded clones.

clone_size d_call j_call v_call cdr3_nt cdr3_aa
- - TRBJ1-1 TRBV9 TGTGCCAGCAGCGTACACGGCCAGAACACTGAAGCTTTCTTT CASSVHGQNTEAFF
- - TRBJ2-5 TRBV5-1 TGCGCCAGCAGCTTGGGACTGGAGACCCAGTACTTC CASSLGLETQYF
- - TRBJ2-5 TRBV28 TGTGCCAGCAAGACAAATCCAAGGGAGACCCAGTACTTC CASKTNPRETQYF
- - TRBJ1-4 TRBV6-5 TGTGCCAGCAGTCCCCGACAGCCTAATGAAAAACTGTTTTTT CASSPRQPNEKLFF
- - TRBJ2-2 TRBV5-1 TGCGCCAGCAGCTGGTTTGGGCAGGTGGGGACCGGGGAGCTGTTTTTT CASSWFGQVGTGELFF
- - TRBJ2-3 TRBV5-1 TGCGCCAGCAGCTTGGGACGGATGAGCACAGATACGCAGTATTTT CASSLGRMSTDTQYF
- - TRBJ2-7 TRBV9 TGTGCCAGCAGCGTCGGGCTATTTCGGGGGGAGCAGTACTTC CASSVGLFRGEQYF
- - TRBJ2-1 TRBV11-2 TGTGCCAGCAGCCAGGAAAGCAATGAGCAGTTCTTC CASSQESNEQFF
- TRBD1 TRBJ2-2 TRBV7-3 TGTGCCAGCAGCGCTACGGGACAGGGAAGATTCCGGGAGCTGTTTTTT CASSATGQGRFRELFF
- - TRBJ2-5 TRBV27 TGTGCCAGCAGTTTAAATTGGGGGCGGGAGACCCAGTACTTC CASSLNWGRETQYF
- TRBD1 TRBJ1-2 TRBV6-6 TGTGCCAGCAGTTACGCGGGACAGGGGGCCGGTGGCTACACCTTC CASSYAGQGAGGYTF
- - TRBJ1-6 TRBV14 TGTGCCAGCAGCCATGCGGGGGGTCGGTCACCCCTCCACTTT CASSHAGGRSPLHF
few - TRBJ1-4 TRBV19 TGTGCCAGTAGTATCTTCGGATCAACTAATGAAAAACTGTTTTTT CASSIFGSTNEKLFF
once - TRBJ1-5 TRBV2 TGTGCCAGCAGTGAAAATGTCAGCTGGCAGCCCCAGCATTTT CASSENVSWQPQHF
- TRBD2 TRBJ2-7 TRBV29-1 TGCAGCTGTAACGGGGGGTACGAGCAGTACTTC CSCNGGYEQYF
- TRBD2 TRBJ2-1 TRBV18 TGTGCCAGCTCACCACGGACTAGCGGGGGCCAGGGTGAGCAGTTCTTC CASSPRTSGGQGEQFF
- - TRBJ1-1 TRBV5-1 TGCGCCAGCAGCTCCCAGGGTCGCACTGAAGCTTTCTTT CASSSQGRTEAFF
- TRBD2 TRBJ2-3 TRBV18 TGTGCCAGCTCACCGGGACTAGCGGGAGGCACAGATACGCAGTATTTT CASSPGLAGGTDTQYF
- TRBD1 TRBJ2-1 TRBV5-1 TGCGCCAGCAGCTTGGCCACGAGGGGGCGCTTAGATGAGCAGTTCTTC CASSLATRGRLDEQFF
- - TRBJ1-5 TRBV7-2 TGTGCCAGCAGCTTAAATAGGCAGGTGGGCAATCAGCCCCAGCATTTT CASSLNRQVGNQPQHF
few TRBD1 TRBJ2-7 TRBV6-5 TGTGCCAGCGGGCGTCCACCGGGACAGGGTTACGAGCAGTACTTC CASGRPPGQGYEQYF
- - TRBJ2-5 TRBV19 TGTGCCAGTAGTATAGAAACATCCTCTGGGACCCAGTACTTC CASSIETSSGTQYF
- TRBD1 TRBJ2-5 TRBV19 TGTGCCAGTAGATACAGGGGGCGCGGAGAGACCCAGTACTTC CASRYRGRGETQYF
- TRBD2 TRBJ2-7 TRBV29-1 TGCAGCGTTCTAGCGGGAGTGCACGAGCAGTACTTC CSVLAGVHEQYF
- - TRBJ1-4 TRBV30 TGTGCCTGGAATAATAATGAAAAACTGTTTTTT CAWNNNEKLFF
once TRBD1 TRBJ1-1 TRBV5-1 TGCGCCAGCAGCTTGGCCGTTTCGGCAGGGGGAGCTTTCTTT CASSLAVSAGGAFF
- - TRBJ1-2 TRBV7-8 TGTGCCAGCTCCCCCACCAGTCTCCGTGGCTACACCTTC CASSPTSLRGYTF
few TRBD1 TRBJ2-7 TRBV30 TGTGCCTGGAGTACCCTGACAGGGAACTCTCGCGAGCAGTACTTC CAWSTLTGNSREQYF